What follows is one T cell receptor (beta chain) and its context. Its antigen is not identified. The source of the sample is a study of type 1 regulatory T cells. This CDR3 region has 14 residues. CDR1 and CDR2 from the germline V gene are LGHNA and YSLEER. Trimming left V 4 bases short and J 1 base short, with 11 bases between. TCRdb reprocessed the reads via MiXCR and lists one record per CDR3 protein. The data hold about 68,000 distinct CDR3 sequences, with 63% observed a single time. This clonotype originated in a human donor in good health. The chain is built from TRBV4-3 and TRBJ2-7; no definite D call. The material sequenced was cultured T cells, either the whole culture or a sorted T cell fraction (not recorded which). Sample subset: Tr1-enriched cell product generated in vitro against host alloantigens. DNA for the CDR3: TGCGCCAGCAGCCTAGGCCTTTCATCCTACGAGCAGTACTTC. Amino acids: CASSLGLSSYEQYF.